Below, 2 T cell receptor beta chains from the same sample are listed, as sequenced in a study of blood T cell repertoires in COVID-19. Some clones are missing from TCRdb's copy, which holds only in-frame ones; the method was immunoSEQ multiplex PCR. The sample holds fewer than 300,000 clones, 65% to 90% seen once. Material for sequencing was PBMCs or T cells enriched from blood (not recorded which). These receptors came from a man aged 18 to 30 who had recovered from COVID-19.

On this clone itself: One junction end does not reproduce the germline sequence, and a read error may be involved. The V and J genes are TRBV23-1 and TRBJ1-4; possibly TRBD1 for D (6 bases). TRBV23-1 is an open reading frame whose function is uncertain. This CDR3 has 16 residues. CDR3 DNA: TGCGCCAGCAGTCCGACTTTAGTGGGGGGGCGGGGAGTCCAATTATTT. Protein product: CASSPTLVGGRGVQLF.

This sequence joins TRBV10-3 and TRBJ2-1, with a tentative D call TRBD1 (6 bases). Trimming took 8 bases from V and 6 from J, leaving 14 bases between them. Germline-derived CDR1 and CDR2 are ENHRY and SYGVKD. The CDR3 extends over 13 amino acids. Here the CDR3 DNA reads TGTGCCATCGGGCAGGGGAAGTTCAATGAGCAGTTCTTC. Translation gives CAIGQGKFNEQFF.